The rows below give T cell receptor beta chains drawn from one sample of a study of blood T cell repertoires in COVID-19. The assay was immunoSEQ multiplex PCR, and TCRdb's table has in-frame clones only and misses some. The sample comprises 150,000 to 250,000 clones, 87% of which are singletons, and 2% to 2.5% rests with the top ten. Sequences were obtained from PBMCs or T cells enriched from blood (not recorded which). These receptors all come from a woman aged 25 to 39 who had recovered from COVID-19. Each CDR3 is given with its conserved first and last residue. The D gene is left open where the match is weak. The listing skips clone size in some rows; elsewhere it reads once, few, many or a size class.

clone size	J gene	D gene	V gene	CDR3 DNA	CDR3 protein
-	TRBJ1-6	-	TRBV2	TGTGCCAGCAGTGATGACTTTTCACCCCTCCACTTT	CASSDDFSPLHF
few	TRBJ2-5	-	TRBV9	TGTGCCAGCAGCGGAAGCCCCCCCCACCAAGAGACCCAGTACTTC	CASSGSPPHQETQYF
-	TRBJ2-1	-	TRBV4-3	TGCGCCAGCAGCCAAGACAACGCCCCAGGGGCCAATGAGCAGTTCTTC	CASSQDNAPGANEQFF
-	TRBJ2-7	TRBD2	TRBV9	TGTGCCAGCAGCGCAGGACTAGCGGGCGTTTACGAGCAGTACTTC	CASSAGLAGVYEQYF
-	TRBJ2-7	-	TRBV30	TGTGCCTGGAGCCAGGGGAGGGCCTACGAGCAGTACTTC	CAWSQGRAYEQYF
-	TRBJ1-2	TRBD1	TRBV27	TGTGCCAGCAGCCCGAGAGGACAGGGGTTTGGCTACACCTTC	CASSPRGQGFGYTF
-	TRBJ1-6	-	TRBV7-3	TGTGCCAGCAGATTCGACATTTCACCCCTCCACTTT	CASRFDISPLHF
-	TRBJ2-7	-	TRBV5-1	TGCGCCAGCAGCCCCCGGGACAAGGACTACGAGCAGTACTTC	CASSPRDKDYEQYF
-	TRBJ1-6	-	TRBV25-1	TGTGCCAGCAGTGAGGTACTTCCCCTCTATAATTCACCCCTCCACTTT	CASSEVLPLYNSPLHF
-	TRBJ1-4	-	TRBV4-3	TGCGCCAGCAGCCAAGATGCGGGAGGGACCGCGAGCAAACTGTTTTTT	CASSQDAGGTASKLFF
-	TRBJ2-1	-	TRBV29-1	TGCAGCGTTTGGAGGGCCTGGCAGTTCTTC	CSVWRAWQFF
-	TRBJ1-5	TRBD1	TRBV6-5	TGTGCCAGCAGGAACAGGGGAGAACAGCCCCAGCATTTT	CASRNRGEQPQHF
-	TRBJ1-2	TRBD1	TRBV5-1	TGCGCCAGCAGCTTGCGGACAGGACTAGCCTATGGCTACACCTTC	CASSLRTGLAYGYTF
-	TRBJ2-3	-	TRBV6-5	TGTGCCAGCAGCCCGGAGACTAGCACAGATACGCAGTATTTT	CASSPETSTDTQYF
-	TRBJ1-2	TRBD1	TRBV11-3	TGTGCCAGCAGCCAACGGACAGGGGGCGATGGCTACACCTTC	CASSQRTGGDGYTF
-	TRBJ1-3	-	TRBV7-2	TGTGCCAGCAGCTTAAGTGGGGCCACCTCTGGAAACACCATATATTTT	CASSLSGATSGNTIYF
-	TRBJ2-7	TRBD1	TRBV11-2	TGTGCCAGCAGCCCGACAGGGCTCGAGCAGTACTTC	CASSPTGLEQYF
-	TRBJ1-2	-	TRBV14	TGTGCCAGCAGCCAAGTCGGGGGCTATGGCTACACCTTC	CASSQVGGYGYTF
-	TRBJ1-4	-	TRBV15	TGTGCCACCAGCAAAGGGAGTCCAGTAACTAATGAAAAACTGTTTTTT	CATSKGSPVTNEKLFF
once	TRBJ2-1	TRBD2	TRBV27	TGTGCCAGCAGTTTATCACCTGGGACTAGCGGGAGGTACAATGAGCAGTTCTTC	CASSLSPGTSGRYNEQFF
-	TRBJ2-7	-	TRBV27	TGTGCCAGCAGTATACAGGGATCTGCCTACGAGCAGTACTTC	CASSIQGSAYEQYF
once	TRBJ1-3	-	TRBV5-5	TGTGCCAGCAGCTTACGGGTCGGGGGGCAGAACACCATATATTTT	CASSLRVGGQNTIYF
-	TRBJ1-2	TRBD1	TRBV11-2	TGTGCCAGCAGCACCTACCGGGACAGGGGTTATGGCTACACCTTC	CASSTYRDRGYGYTF
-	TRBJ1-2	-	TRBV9	TGTGCCAGCAGCGTTGCGGCAGCCATTTACTATGGCTACACCTTC	CASSVAAAIYYGYTF
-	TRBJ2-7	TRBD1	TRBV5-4	TGTGCCAGCAGCTCGGCCGGGACAGGCCCCTACGAGCAGTACTTC	CASSSAGTGPYEQYF
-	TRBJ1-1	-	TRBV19	TGTGCCAGTAGTATAGGCCCGGGGAGCCAGAACACTGAAGCTTTCTTT	CASSIGPGSQNTEAFF
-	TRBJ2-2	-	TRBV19	TGTGCCAGTAGTATTTATGGGACATCGAACACCGGGGAGCTGTTTTTT	CASSIYGTSNTGELFF
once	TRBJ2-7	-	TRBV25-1	TGTGCCAGCAGTGAATACGGGCCGGGGGAGAGGTACTTC	CASSEYGPGERYF
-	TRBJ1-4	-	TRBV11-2	TGTGCCAGCAGCTTAGATGGGCGGGGCGCAACTAATGAAAAACTGTTTTTT	CASSLDGRGATNEKLFF
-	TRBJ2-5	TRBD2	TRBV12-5	TGTGCTAGTGGTTTGGCCCCTGGCACTAGCGGGACACAAGAGACCCAGTACTTC	CASGLAPGTSGTQETQYF
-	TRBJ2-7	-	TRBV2	TGTGCCAGCAGTGAACTAGGGCTTGCGGGTCGGCAGTACTTC	CASSELGLAGRQYF
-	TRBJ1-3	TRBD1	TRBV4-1	TGCGCCAGCAGCCACGGTCCCGGGACAGGGCGAGGAAACACCATATATTTT	CASSHGPGTGRGNTIYF
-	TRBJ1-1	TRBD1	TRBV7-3	TGTGCCAGCAGCCCGGACAGGGGTTTTACTGAAGCTTTCTTT	CASSPDRGFTEAFF
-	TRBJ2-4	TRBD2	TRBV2	TGTGCCAGCAGTGACCCTAGCGGGAGGGCCGGAGCCAAAAACATTCAGTACTTC	CASSDPSGRAGAKNIQYF
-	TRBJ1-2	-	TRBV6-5	TGTGCCAGCAGCTCTAAGGGGACATCTAACTATGGCTACACCTTC	CASSSKGTSNYGYTF
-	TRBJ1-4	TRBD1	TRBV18	TGTGCCAGCTCACCTGACAGGGGGGATGAAAAACTGTTTTTT	CASSPDRGDEKLFF
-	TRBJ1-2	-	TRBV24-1	TGTGCCACCAGTGATTTGACAGGTGGCTACACCTTC	CATSDLTGGYTF
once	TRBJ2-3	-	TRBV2	TGTGCCAGCGATTGGGGAGGAAGCACAGATACGCAGTATTTT	CASDWGGSTDTQYF
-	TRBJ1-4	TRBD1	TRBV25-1	TGTGCCAGCAGTGAATTAGGACAGGGCGGCGAAAAACTGTTTTTT	CASSELGQGGEKLFF
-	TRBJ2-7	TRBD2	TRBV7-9	TGTGCCAGCAGCTTTAGCGGGAGGTACTACGAGCAGTACTTC	CASSFSGRYYEQYF
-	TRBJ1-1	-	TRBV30	TGTGCCTGGACCAGCGGACCGAACACTGAAGCTTTCTTT	CAWTSGPNTEAFF
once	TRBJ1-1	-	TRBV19	TGTGCCAGTAACACCTACGGACTCAACACTGAAGCTTTCTTT	CASNTYGLNTEAFF
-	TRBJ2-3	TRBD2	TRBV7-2	TGTGCCAGTAAGCGGGAGACGAGCACAGATACGCAGTATTTT	CASKRETSTDTQYF